This T cell receptor (beta chain) was recorded in a study of cytomegalovirus exposure and HLA in healthy donors. General study findings and limits: Confirmation was obtained in vitro that a few CMV-associated chains are specific for CMV antigens. Donors belonging to an Asian-associated ancestry cluster reportedly showed fewer N-insertions in productive TCRs than the 666-donor mean, according to what a later analysis found.

Donors were ostensibly healthy at sampling, although undocumented immune exposures were probable. The primer mix had 60 Vbeta and 13 Jbeta primers. The table came from immunoSEQ multiplex PCR; TCRdb's copy has only in-frame clones and leaves some out. This sample has fewer than 100,000 clones, with just under 80% found just once. Germline V gene data show CDR1 as SGHRS and CDR2 as YFSETQ. V was shortened by 0 bases and J by 11 bases, with 20 bases between the two germline ends. The CDR3 extends over 15 amino acids. As to this clone: What it binds is unknown.

The material sequenced was PBMCs. The chain links TRBV5-1 to TRBJ1-2; possibly TRBD1 for D (6 bases). The receptor comes from a woman aged 40 to 55 in good health and CMV-seropositive. CDR3 sequence: CASSLGYRGAHDYTF. The CDR3 region has the DNA TGCGCCAGCAGCTTGGGTTATCGGGGGGCGCATGATTACACCTTC.